This is a list of T cell receptor beta chains from one sample in a study of CD8+CD57+ T cells in acquired aplastic anemia. One entry per CDR3 protein, called by TCRdb with MiXCR from the reads. Of 150,000 to 200,000 distinct CDR3 sequences in the sample, roughly 60% were seen once. The sequenced sample was sorted CD4+, CD8+, or CD8+CD57+ T cells (not recorded which) from PBMCs. The receptors were sampled from a human donor with aplastic anemia. Each CDR3 is given with its conserved first and last residue. D genes are given only for firm matches. Size tells how often a clone was seen (once, few, many) or the class of an expanded clone, and some rows leave it out.

V,J,D,size,CDR3,DNA
TRBV7-3,TRBJ1-6,.,.,CASRLTLDPGDNSPLHF,TGTGCCAGTAGGCTGACACTCGACCCCGGAGATAATTCACCCCTCCACTTT
TRBV7-6,TRBJ2-5,.,.,CATAGSQETQYF,TGTGCCACGGCCGGGTCCCAAGAGACCCAGTACTTC
TRBV20-1,TRBJ2-1,TRBD2,.,CSARLAGGNEQFF,TGCAGTGCTCGACTAGCGGGAGGGAATGAGCAGTTCTTC
TRBV7-8,TRBJ1-6,TRBD1,many,CASSPRQGASPLHF,TGTGCCAGCAGCCCTAGACAGGGCGCGTCACCCCTCCACTTT
TRBV10-3,TRBJ1-6,.,.,CAISESRGAPNSPLHF,TGTGCCATCAGTGAGTCGCGGGGGGCCCCTAATTCACCCCTCCACTTT
TRBV5-1,TRBJ2-1,TRBD2,.,CASRFGISGMYNEQFF,TGCGCCAGCAGGTTCGGGATTAGCGGGATGTACAATGAGCAGTTCTTC
TRBV7-9,TRBJ1-6,.,.,CASSPKPGVDNSPLHF,TGTGCCAGCAGCCCTAAGCCTGGGGTGGATAATTCACCCCTCCACTTT
TRBV10-3,TRBJ1-2,.,few,CAISESPSGRGYTF,TGTGCCATCAGTGAGTCTCCAAGCGGGCGAGGCTACACCTTC
TRBV6-1,TRBJ2-7,.,many,CASSVYWGYEQYF,TGTGCCAGCAGTGTATACTGGGGGTACGAGCAGTACTTC
TRBV7-9,TRBJ2-7,.,once,CASSPTTYEQYF,TGTGCCAGCAGCCCAACCACCTACGAGCAGTACTTC
TRBV5-6,TRBJ2-7,TRBD1,.,CASSRRRDRFAYEQYF,TGTGCCAGCAGCCGACGGCGGGACAGGTTTGCCTACGAGCAGTACTTC
TRBV7-2,TRBJ1-4,.,.,CASSLGFGRGSEKLFF,TGTGCCAGCAGCTTAGGTTTCGGCAGGGGTAGCGAAAAACTGTTTTTT
TRBV6-4,TRBJ1-5,.,.,CASSYSKNQPQHF,TGTGCCAGCAGTTACTCAAAAAATCAGCCCCAGCATTTT
TRBV7-9,TRBJ1-1,.,.,CASSLFGATMNTEAFF,TGTGCCAGCAGCTTATTTGGGGCCACCATGAACACTGAAGCTTTCTTT
TRBV19,TRBJ2-7,.,many,CASSPWSGSDEQYF,TGTGCCAGTAGTCCTTGGTCAGGGTCGGACGAGCAGTACTTC
TRBV29-1,TRBJ1-2,.,.,CSVEDPGIGLGYTF,TGCAGCGTTGAAGATCCGGGGATCGGGTTGGGCTACACCTTC
TRBV29-1,TRBJ2-1,.,.,CSVGLAQTYNEQFF,TGCAGCGTTGGGCTAGCGCAAACCTACAATGAGCAGTTCTTC
TRBV15,TRBJ2-5,.,.,CATSPLPGLPGSQYF,TGTGCCACCAGCCCCCTCCCGGGACTCCCCGGGAGCCAGTACTTC
TRBV19,TRBJ1-6,.,.,CATSTGHNNSPLHF,TGTGCCACCTCCACGGGACATAATAATTCACCCCTCCACTTT
TRBV20-1,TRBJ2-1,TRBD2,.,CSAPAGGRNEQFF,TGCAGTGCCCCAGCGGGAGGGCGCAATGAGCAGTTCTTC
TRBV29-1,TRBJ1-1,.,.,CRAGRMNTEAFF,TGCAGAGCTGGACGAATGAACACTGAAGCTTTCTTT
TRBV20-1,TRBJ2-7,.,.,CSADLSYEQYF,TGCAGTGCGGACCTCAGCTACGAGCAGTACTTC
TRBV10-2,TRBJ1-1,.,.,CASRTSVNTEAFF,TGCGCCAGCAGGACCAGTGTCAACACTGAAGCTTTCTTT
TRBV5-1,TRBJ1-6,.,.,CASSLETDSPLHF,TGCGCCAGCAGCTTGGAAACAGATTCACCCCTCCACTTT
TRBV9,TRBJ2-5,.,many,CASSVDAGTLETQYF,TGTGCCAGCAGCGTAGATGCGGGGACATTAGAGACCCAGTACTTC
TRBV20-1,TRBJ1-3,.,.,CSARVRNTIYF,TGCAGTGCTAGGGTCAGAAACACCATATATTTT
TRBV12-3/TRBV12-4,TRBJ2-3,TRBD1,.,CASTKTGVTDTQYF,TGTGCCAGCACCAAGACAGGGGTCACAGATACGCAGTATTTT
TRBV10-3,TRBJ1-4,TRBD1,.,CAISLGQEEKLFF,TGTGCCATCAGCCTCGGACAGGAAGAAAAACTGTTTTTT
TRBV19,TRBJ1-2,.,many,CASTLWGGSNYGYTF,TGTGCCAGTACTTTATGGGGTGGTTCTAACTATGGCTACACCTTC
TRBV11-2,TRBJ2-5,.,.,CASSPLETQYF,TGTGCCAGCAGCCCGTTGGAGACCCAGTACTTC
TRBV7-2,TRBJ1-5,.,once,CASSLAAGQPQHF,TGTGCCAGCAGCTTAGCGGCCGGTCAGCCCCAGCATTTT
TRBV12-3/TRBV12-4,TRBJ2-7,.,.,CASSSTLPGDTYEQYF,TGTGCCAGCAGTTCAACCCTACCGGGGGACACCTACGAGCAGTACTTC
TRBV7-3,TRBJ1-6,TRBD1,.,CASSLSQGAQSPLHF,TGTGCCAGCAGCTTAAGTCAGGGGGCACAGTCACCCCTCCACTTT
TRBV6-1,TRBJ2-7,TRBD1,.,CASSYSMGQGSYEQYF,TGTGCCAGCAGTTACAGCATGGGACAGGGTTCCTACGAGCAGTACTTC
TRBV20-1,TRBJ2-1,.,few,CSAMGRRNNEQFF,TGCAGTGCGATGGGGCGAAGAAACAATGAGCAGTTCTTC
TRBV2,TRBJ2-5,TRBD1,many,CASSTGGAETQYF,TGTGCCAGCAGCACAGGGGGCGCAGAGACCCAGTACTTC
TRBV7-8,TRBJ2-6,TRBD1,.,CASSQLDRFISGANVLTF,TGTGCCAGCAGCCAACTGGACAGGTTTATCTCTGGGGCCAACGTCCTGACTTTC
TRBV7-4,TRBJ2-5,.,.,CASSTNRDWETQYF,TGTGCCAGCAGTACAAACAGGGACTGGGAGACCCAGTACTTC
TRBV2,TRBJ2-2,.,.,CASSEIGLATGELFF,TGTGCCAGCAGTGAAATAGGGCTAGCGACCGGGGAGCTGTTTTTT
TRBV29-1,TRBJ1-2,.,.,CSVPPNNYGYTF,TGCAGCGTTCCCCCGAATAACTATGGCTACACCTTC
TRBV12-3/TRBV12-4,TRBJ1-1,TRBD1,few,CASRPQGRDTEAFF,TGTGCCAGCAGACCACAGGGGCGGGACACTGAAGCTTTCTTT
TRBV20-1,TRBJ2-3,TRBD2,.,CSARVATSAPDTQYF,TGCAGTGCTAGGGTTGCGACTAGCGCACCGGATACGCAGTATTTT
TRBV14,TRBJ2-6,TRBD1,.,CASSQVAGGALSGANVLTF,TGTGCCAGCAGCCAAGTAGCAGGGGGTGCTCTATCTGGGGCCAACGTCCTGACTTTC
TRBV28,TRBJ1-5,TRBD1,.,CASSRSGGSNQPQHF,TGTGCCAGCAGTCGCTCAGGGGGGAGCAATCAGCCCCAGCATTTT
TRBV5-5,TRBJ2-7,TRBD1,many,CASSYQQGSYEQYF,TGTGCCAGCAGCTATCAACAGGGGTCCTACGAGCAGTACTTC
TRBV10-2,TRBJ1-6,.,.,CASSESWPRSPLHF,TGCGCCAGCAGTGAGTCCTGGCCGCGGTCACCCCTCCACTTT
TRBV28,TRBJ1-5,.,few,CASSLLIRVDQPQHF,TGTGCCAGCAGTTTATTAATCCGGGTCGATCAGCCCCAGCATTTT
TRBV6-1,TRBJ1-2,.,.,CASSYGGSYGYTF,TGTGCCAGCAGTTACGGGGGTAGCTATGGCTACACCTTC
TRBV10-3,TRBJ1-2,.,.,CAISDRPYGYTF,TGTGCCATCAGTGACCGCCCGTACGGCTACACCTTC
TRBV7-8,TRBJ2-3,TRBD1,.,CASTGGGDTQYF,TGTGCCAGCACAGGGGGCGGTGATACGCAGTATTTT
TRBV10-3,TRBJ1-2,TRBD1,.,CAISEWTGDGYTF,TGTGCCATCAGTGAGTGGACAGGGGATGGCTACACCTTC
TRBV7-8,TRBJ2-1,.,many,CASSGGGGMAYNEQFF,TGTGCCAGCAGCGGAGGAGGGGGCATGGCCTACAATGAGCAGTTCTTC
TRBV13,TRBJ2-5,.,.,CASSPREETQYF,TGTGCCAGCAGCCCACGGGAAGAGACCCAGTACTTC
TRBV5-1,TRBJ1-2,.,.,CASSFLPAFGGYTF,TGTGCCAGCAGCTTCCTCCCCGCGTTTGGCGGCTACACCTTC